This T cell receptor beta chain was identified during a study of cytomegalovirus exposure and HLA in healthy donors. Notes on the study in general: Presence/absence results assume similar sequencing depth per donor, which may not hold. Earlier analysis yielded a pattern in which most TCR beta V segments were productive about 87% or about 30% of the time. In vitro, a few CMV-associated chains proved specific for CMV antigens.

As for this clone: Its cognate antigen is unknown.

CDR1 and CDR2 from the germline V gene are LNHDA and SQIVND (reference sequence). V lost 3 bases, J lost 3 bases, and 5 bases lay in between. The CDR3 is made up of 13 amino acids. The PCR had 60 Vbeta and 13 Jbeta primers. Repertoires were generated with immunoSEQ multiplex PCR, while TCRdb's copy carries only in-frame clones and drops some. The sample lists about 92,000 clones; around 77% were seen once. Donors likely had unrecorded immune exposures despite being nominally healthy when sampled. The chain joins TRBV19 to TRBJ1-4; D is ambiguous. The sequence was obtained from a man in his forties or fifties in good health and CMV-seropositive. Sequenced sample: PBMCs. CDR3 protein: CASSISANEKLFF. CDR3 sequence (DNA): TGTGCCAGTAGTATCTCGGCTAATGAAAAACTGTTTTTT.